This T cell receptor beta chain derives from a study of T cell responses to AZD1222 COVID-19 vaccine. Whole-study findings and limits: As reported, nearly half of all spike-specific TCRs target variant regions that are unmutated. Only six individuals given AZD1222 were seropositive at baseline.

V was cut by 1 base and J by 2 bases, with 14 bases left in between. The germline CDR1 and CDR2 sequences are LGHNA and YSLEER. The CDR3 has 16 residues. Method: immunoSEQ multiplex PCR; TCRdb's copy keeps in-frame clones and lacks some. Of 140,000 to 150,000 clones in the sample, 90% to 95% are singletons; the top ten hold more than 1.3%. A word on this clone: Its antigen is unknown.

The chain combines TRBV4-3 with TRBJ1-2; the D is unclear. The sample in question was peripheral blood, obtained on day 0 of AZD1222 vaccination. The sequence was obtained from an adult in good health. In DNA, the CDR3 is TGCGCCAGCAGCCAAGGCTGGACGAATCAAAACTATGGCTACACCTTC. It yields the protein CASSQGWTNQNYGYTF.